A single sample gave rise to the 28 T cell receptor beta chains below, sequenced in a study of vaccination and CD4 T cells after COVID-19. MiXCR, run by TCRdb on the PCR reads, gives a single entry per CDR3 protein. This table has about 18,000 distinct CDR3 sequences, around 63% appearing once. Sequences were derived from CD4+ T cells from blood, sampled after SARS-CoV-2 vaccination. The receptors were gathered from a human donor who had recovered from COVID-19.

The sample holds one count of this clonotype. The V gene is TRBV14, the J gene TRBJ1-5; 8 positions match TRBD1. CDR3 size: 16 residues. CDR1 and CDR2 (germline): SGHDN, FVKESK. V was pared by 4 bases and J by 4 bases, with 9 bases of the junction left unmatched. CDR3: CASSPGGTGLNQPQHF. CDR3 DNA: TGTGCCAGCAGCCCGGGCGGGACAGGCTTAAATCAGCCCCAGCATTTT.

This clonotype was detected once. The CDR3 reads CAWSVTVWQPKYEQYF. The CDR3 DNA follows: TGTGCCTGGAGTGTAACTGTATGGCAGCCGAAATACGAGCAGTACTTC. The chain carries TRBV30 and TRBJ2-7; unclear D gene. Trimming stripped 0 bases from V and 4 bases from J, with 19 bases between. The CDR3 is made up of 16 amino acids. CDR1 is GTSNPN, CDR2 SVGIG, per germline (reference sequence).

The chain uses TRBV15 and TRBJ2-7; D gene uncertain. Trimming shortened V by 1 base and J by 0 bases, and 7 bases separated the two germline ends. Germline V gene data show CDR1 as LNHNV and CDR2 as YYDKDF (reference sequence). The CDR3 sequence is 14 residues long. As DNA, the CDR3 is TGTGCCACCAGCAGAGGAGGCGGCTCCTACGAGCAGTACTTC. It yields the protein CATSRGGGSYEQYF.

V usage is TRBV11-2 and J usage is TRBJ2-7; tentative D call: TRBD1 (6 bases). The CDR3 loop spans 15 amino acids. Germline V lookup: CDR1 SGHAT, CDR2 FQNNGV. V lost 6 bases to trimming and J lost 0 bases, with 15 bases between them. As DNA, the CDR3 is TGTGCCAGCAGATCCGGCAGGGGCCGCTCCTACGAGCAGTACTTC. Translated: CASRSGRGRSYEQYF. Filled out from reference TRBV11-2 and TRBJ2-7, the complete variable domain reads EAGVAQSPRYKIIEKRQSVAFWCNPISGHATLYWYQQILGQGPKLLIQFQNNGVVDDSQLPKDRFSAERLKGVDSTLKIQPAKLEDSAVYLCASRSGRGRSYEQYFGPGTRLTVT.

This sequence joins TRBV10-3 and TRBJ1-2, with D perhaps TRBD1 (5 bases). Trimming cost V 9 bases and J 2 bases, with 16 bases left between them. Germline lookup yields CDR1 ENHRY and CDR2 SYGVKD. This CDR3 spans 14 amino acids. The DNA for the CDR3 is TGTGCCATTCGAGACAGCACGGGCAACTATGGCTACACCTTC. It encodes CAIRDSTGNYGYTF.

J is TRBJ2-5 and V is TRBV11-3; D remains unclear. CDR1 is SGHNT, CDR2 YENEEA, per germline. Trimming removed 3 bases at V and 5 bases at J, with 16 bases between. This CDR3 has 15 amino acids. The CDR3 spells CASSLNPQTYETQYF. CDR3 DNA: TGTGCCAGCAGCTTGAACCCACAGACGTACGAGACCCAGTACTTC.

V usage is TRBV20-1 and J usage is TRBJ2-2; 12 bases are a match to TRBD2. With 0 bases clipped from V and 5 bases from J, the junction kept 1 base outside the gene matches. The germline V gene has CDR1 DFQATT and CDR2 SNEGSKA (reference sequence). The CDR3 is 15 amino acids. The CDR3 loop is CSARETSGRTGELFF. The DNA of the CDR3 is TGCAGTGCTAGAGAAACTAGCGGGAGGACCGGGGAGCTGTTTTTT.

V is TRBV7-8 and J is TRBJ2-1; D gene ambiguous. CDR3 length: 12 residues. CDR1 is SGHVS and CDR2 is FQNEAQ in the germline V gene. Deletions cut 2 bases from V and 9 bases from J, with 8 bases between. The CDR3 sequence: CASSLIVSEQFF. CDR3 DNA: TGTGCCAGCAGCTTAATAGTTAGTGAGCAGTTCTTC.

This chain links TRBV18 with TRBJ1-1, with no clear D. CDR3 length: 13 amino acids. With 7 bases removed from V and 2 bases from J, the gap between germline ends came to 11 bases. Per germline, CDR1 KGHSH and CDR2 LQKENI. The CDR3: CASFRAINTEAFF. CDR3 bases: TGTGCCAGCTTCAGAGCCATTAACACTGAAGCTTTCTTT.

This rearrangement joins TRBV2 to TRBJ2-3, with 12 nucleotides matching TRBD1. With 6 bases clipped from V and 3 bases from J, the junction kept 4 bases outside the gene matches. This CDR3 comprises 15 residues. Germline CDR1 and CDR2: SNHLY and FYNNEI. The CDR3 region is CASRGDRGRTDTQYF. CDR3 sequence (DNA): TGTGCCAGCAGAGGGGACAGGGGGCGGACAGATACGCAGTATTTT.

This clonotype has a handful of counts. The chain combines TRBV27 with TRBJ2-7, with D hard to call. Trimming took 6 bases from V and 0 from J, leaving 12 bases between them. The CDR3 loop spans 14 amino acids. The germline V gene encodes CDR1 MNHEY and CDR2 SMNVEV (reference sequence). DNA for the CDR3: TGTGCCAGCAGGCTTACAACGAACTCCTACGAGCAGTACTTC. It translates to CASRLTTNSYEQYF.

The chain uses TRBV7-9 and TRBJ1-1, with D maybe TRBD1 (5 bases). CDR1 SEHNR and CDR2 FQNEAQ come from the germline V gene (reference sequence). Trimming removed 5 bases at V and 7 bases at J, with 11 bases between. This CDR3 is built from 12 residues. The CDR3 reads CASSLTEIEAFF. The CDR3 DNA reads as TGTGCCAGCAGCCTGACAGAAATTGAAGCTTTCTTT.

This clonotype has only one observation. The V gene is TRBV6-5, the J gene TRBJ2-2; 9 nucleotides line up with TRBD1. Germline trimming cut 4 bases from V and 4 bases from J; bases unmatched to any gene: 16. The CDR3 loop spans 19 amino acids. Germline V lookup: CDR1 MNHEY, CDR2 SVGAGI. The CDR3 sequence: CASSSPDRGPETPTGELFF. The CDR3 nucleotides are TGTGCCAGCAGTTCCCCGGACAGGGGACCAGAAACACCCACCGGGGAGCTGTTTTTT.

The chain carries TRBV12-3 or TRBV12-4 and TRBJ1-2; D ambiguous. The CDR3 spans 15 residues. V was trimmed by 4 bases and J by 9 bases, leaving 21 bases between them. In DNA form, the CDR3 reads TGTGCCAGCAGTTCATCTTCAAGGGCTTCTAGACGCTACACCTTC. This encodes CASSSSSRASRRYTF.

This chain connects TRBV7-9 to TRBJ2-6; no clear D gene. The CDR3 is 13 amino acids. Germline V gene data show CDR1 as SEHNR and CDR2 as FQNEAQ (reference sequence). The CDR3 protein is CAGLGSGANVLTF. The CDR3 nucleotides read TGTGCTGGCTTAGGCTCTGGGGCCAACGTCCTGACTTTC.

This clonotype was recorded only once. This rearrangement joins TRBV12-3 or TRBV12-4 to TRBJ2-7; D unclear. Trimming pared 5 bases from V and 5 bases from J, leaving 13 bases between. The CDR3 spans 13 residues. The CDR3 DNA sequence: TGTGCCAGCAGTCCGACTCCTGTCCACGAGCAGTACTTC. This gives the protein CASSPTPVHEQYF.

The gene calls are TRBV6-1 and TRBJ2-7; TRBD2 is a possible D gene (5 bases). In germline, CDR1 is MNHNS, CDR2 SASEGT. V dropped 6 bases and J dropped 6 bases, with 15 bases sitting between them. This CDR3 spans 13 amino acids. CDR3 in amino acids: CASRTGSGGEQYF. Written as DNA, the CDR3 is TGTGCCAGCAGAACGGGATCCGGAGGCGAGCAGTACTTC.

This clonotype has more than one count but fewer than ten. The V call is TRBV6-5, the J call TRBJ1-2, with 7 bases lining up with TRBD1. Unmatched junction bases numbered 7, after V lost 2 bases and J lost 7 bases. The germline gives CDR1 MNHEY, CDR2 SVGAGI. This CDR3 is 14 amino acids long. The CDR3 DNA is TGTGCCAGCAGTTACAGGGGGCGCGGCTCTGGCTACACCTTC. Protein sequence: CASSYRGRGSGYTF.

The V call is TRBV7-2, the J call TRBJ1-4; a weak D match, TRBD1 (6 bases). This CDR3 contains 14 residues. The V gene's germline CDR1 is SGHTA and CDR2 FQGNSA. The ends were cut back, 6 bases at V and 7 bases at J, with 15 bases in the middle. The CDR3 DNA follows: TGTGCCAGCAGTCCACAGGGTCCCTCTGAAAAACTGTTTTTT. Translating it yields CASSPQGPSEKLFF.

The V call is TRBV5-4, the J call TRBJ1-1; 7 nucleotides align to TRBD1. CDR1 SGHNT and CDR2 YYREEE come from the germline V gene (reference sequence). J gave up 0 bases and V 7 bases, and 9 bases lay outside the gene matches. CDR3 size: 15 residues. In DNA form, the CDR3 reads TGTGCCAGCCAAAGACAGGGACCTATGAACACTGAAGCTTTCTTT. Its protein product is CASQRQGPMNTEAFF.

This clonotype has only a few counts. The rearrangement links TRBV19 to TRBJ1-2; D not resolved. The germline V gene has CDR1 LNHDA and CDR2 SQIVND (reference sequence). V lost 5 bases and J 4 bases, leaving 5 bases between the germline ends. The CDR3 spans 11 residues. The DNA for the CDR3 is TGTGCCAGTAGTTCCTTCTATGGCTACACCTTC. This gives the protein CASSSFYGYTF. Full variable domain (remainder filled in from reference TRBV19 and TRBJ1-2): DGGITQSPKYLFRKEGQNVTLSCEQNLNHDAMYWYRQDPGQGLRLIYYSQIVNDFQKGDIAEGYSVSREKKESFPLTVTSAQKNPTAFYLCASSSFYGYTFGSGTRLTVV.

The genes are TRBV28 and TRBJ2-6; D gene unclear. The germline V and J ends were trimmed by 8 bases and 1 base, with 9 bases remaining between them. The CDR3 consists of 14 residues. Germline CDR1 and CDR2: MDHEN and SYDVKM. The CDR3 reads CASSGSSGANVLTF. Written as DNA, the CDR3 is TGTGCCAGCTCCGGTTCGTCTGGGGCCAACGTCCTGACTTTC.

The CDR3 DNA reads as TGTGCCAGCAGCTTACTCTTCGCAGGCCTTAACTATGGCTACACCTTC. Protein product: CASSLLFAGLNYGYTF. V is TRBV7-9 and J is TRBJ1-2; D is ambiguous. V dropped 2 bases and J dropped 1 base, with 14 bases sitting between them. Germline V gene sequence: CDR1 SEHNR, CDR2 FQNEAQ (reference sequence). The CDR3 length is 16 residues.

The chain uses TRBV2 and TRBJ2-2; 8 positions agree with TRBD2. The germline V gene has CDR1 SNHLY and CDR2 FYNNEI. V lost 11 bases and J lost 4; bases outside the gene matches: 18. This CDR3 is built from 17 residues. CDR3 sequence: CASSDRMGLVGTGELFF. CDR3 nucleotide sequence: TGTGCCTCTTCGGATAGAATGGGACTAGTGGGCACCGGGGAGCTGTTTTTT. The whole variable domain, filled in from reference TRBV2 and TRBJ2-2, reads EPEVTQTPSHQVTQMGQEVILRCVPISNHLYFYWYRQILGQKVEFLVSFYNNEISEKSEIFDDQFSVERPDGSNFTLKIRSTKLEDSAMYFCASSDRMGLVGTGELFFGEGSRLTVL.

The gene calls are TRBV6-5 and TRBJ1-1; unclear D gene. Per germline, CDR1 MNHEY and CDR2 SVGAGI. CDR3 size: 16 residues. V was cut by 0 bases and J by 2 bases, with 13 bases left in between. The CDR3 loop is CASSYSSGVDNTEAFF. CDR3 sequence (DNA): TGTGCCAGCAGTTACTCATCGGGCGTCGACAACACTGAAGCTTTCTTT.

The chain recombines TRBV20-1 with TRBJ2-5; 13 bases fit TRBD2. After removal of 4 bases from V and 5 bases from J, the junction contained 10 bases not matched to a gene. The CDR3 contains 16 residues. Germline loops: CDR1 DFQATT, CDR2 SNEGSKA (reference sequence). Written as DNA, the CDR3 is TGCAGTGCTACCTCGGGACTAGCGGGAACCCAGGAGACCCAGTACTTC. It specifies CSATSGLAGTQETQYF.

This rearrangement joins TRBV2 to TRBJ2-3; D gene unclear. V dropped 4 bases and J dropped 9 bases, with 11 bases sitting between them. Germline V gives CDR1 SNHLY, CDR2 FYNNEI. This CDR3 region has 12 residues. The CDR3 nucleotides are TGTGCCAGCAGTGCCTCATATTACACGCAGTATTTT. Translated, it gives CASSASYYTQYF.

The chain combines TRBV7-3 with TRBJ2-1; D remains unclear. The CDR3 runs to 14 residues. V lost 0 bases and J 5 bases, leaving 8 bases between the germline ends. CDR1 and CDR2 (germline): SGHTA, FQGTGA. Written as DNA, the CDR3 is TGTGCCAGCAGCTTAACCACCCTAGACAATGAGCAGTTCTTC. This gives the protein CASSLTTLDNEQFF.